These T cell receptor beta chains were read from a single sample in a study of OX40 agonist ivuxolimab in advanced cancers. Method: immunoSEQ multiplex PCR; TCRdb's copy keeps in-frame clones and lacks some. Counted here are about 59,000 clones, about 87% occurring once; the ten biggest clones make up about 2.1%. Sequencing used CD4+ or CD8+ T cells sorted from blood, obtained in a trial of the OX40 agonist ivuxolimab. The receptors were gathered from an adult with an advanced solid tumor such as melanoma, head and neck, liver or kidney cancer. CDR3s include the opening cysteine and the closing phenylalanine or tryptophan. A D gene is named only where the DNA matches it firmly. For some rows the clone size is stated as once, few or many, or as a class when expanded; others skip it.

size: once
V: TRBV5-1
J: TRBJ1-2
D: NA
DNA: TGCGCCAGCAGCCCCCCGGGACAAACTAACTATGGCTACACCTTC
CDR3: CASSPPGQTNYGYTF

size: NA
V: TRBV6-4
J: TRBJ1-1
D: NA
DNA: TGTGCCAGCAGTGCGGACAGCTACACTGAAGCTTTCTTT
CDR3: CASSADSYTEAFF

size: NA
V: TRBV6-5
J: TRBJ2-7
D: NA
DNA: TGTGCCAGTCGCGACGGGAGCGGAGACTACGAGCAGTACTTC
CDR3: CASRDGSGDYEQYF

size: NA
V: TRBV20-1
J: TRBJ1-4
D: NA
DNA: TGCAGGGTGATGGGGGAAAAACTGTTTTTT
CDR3: CRVMGEKLFF

size: NA
V: TRBV18
J: TRBJ2-3
D: TRBD2
DNA: TGTGCCAGCTCACCCCGGGAGGGAGGAACGCAGTATTTT
CDR3: CASSPREGGTQYF

size: NA
V: TRBV19
J: TRBJ1-1
D: NA
DNA: TGTGCCAGTAGTATTATTCCAGGGGCGAACACTGAAGCTTTCTTT
CDR3: CASSIIPGANTEAFF

size: NA
V: TRBV6-1
J: TRBJ1-4
D: TRBD1
DNA: TGTGCCAGCACCCACAGGGGGCGTGAAAAACTGTTTTTT
CDR3: CASTHRGREKLFF

size: NA
V: TRBV11-3
J: TRBJ1-3
D: NA
DNA: TGTGCCAGCAGTCCACTCACAGGGTTTTCTGGAAACACCATATATTTT
CDR3: CASSPLTGFSGNTIYF

size: NA
V: TRBV14
J: TRBJ2-7
D: NA
DNA: TGTGCCAGCAGCCAAGCCGCCAATAGAGCCGACGAGCAGTACTTC
CDR3: CASSQAANRADEQYF

size: NA
V: TRBV28
J: TRBJ2-2
D: NA
DNA: TGTGCCAGCAGTTTATCTGCGGGCGCCGGGGAGCTGTTTTTT
CDR3: CASSLSAGAGELFF

size: NA
V: TRBV6-6
J: TRBJ2-7
D: NA
DNA: TGTGCCAGCAGTCGTCAAGGTGAGGAGCAGTACTTC
CDR3: CASSRQGEEQYF

size: NA
V: TRBV5-1
J: TRBJ1-5
D: NA
DNA: TGCGCCAGCACCCGACCGGGGACAAGGCTCTATAGCAATCAGCCCCAGCATTTT
CDR3: CASTRPGTRLYSNQPQHF

size: NA
V: TRBV28
J: TRBJ2-7
D: TRBD1
DNA: TGTGCCAGCAGTTCGGGACAGTACTCAACGAAGCAGTACTTC
CDR3: CASSSGQYSTKQYF

size: NA
V: TRBV5-1
J: TRBJ2-3
D: NA
DNA: TGCGCCAGCAGCTCGGCTCGCACAGATACGCAGTATTTT
CDR3: CASSSARTDTQYF

size: NA
V: TRBV9
J: TRBJ2-5
D: NA
DNA: TGTGCCAGCAGCGTAGAATGGGGAGAAGAGACCCAGTACTTC
CDR3: CASSVEWGEETQYF

size: few
V: TRBV7-2
J: TRBJ2-7
D: TRBD2
DNA: TGTGCCAGCAGGAGGCGGGAGGGCCTGTACGAGCAGTACTTC
CDR3: CASRRREGLYEQYF

size: NA
V: TRBV6-1
J: TRBJ2-3
D: NA
DNA: TGTGCCAGCAGTCGCCGGGAAAGCGGCACAGATACGCAGTATTTT
CDR3: CASSRRESGTDTQYF

size: NA
V: TRBV7-2
J: TRBJ2-7
D: NA
DNA: TGTGCCAGCAGCAAAGAGGGCCTCTACGAGCAGTACTTC
CDR3: CASSKEGLYEQYF

size: NA
V: TRBV2
J: TRBJ2-1
D: NA
DNA: TGTGCCAGCAGCCCGGCTTACAATGAGCAGTTCTTC
CDR3: CASSPAYNEQFF

size: NA
V: TRBV28
J: TRBJ1-3
D: NA
DNA: TGTGCCAGCAGTTTGGCTGGAAACACCATATATTTT
CDR3: CASSLAGNTIYF

size: NA
V: TRBV28
J: TRBJ2-7
D: TRBD1
DNA: TGTGCCAGCACCGGGACAGTTCCCGCCTACGAGCAGTACTTC
CDR3: CASTGTVPAYEQYF

size: NA
V: TRBV4-2
J: TRBJ2-4
D: NA
DNA: TGTGCCAGCAGCCTGGGGGCGAACATTCAGTACTTC
CDR3: CASSLGANIQYF

size: NA
V: TRBV28
J: TRBJ2-7
D: TRBD1
DNA: TGTGCCAGCAGCCGTCCCGGGACAGGGGCGGACTACGAGCAGTACTTC
CDR3: CASSRPGTGADYEQYF

size: few
V: TRBV18
J: TRBJ2-2
D: NA
DNA: TGTGCCAGCTCACCGGGGACCGGGGAGCTGTTTTTT
CDR3: CASSPGTGELFF

size: NA
V: TRBV6-5
J: TRBJ2-5
D: NA
DNA: TGTGCCAGCAGTTCGAACTTCCGGGACATAGATACGAAGCAGTACTTC
CDR3: CASSSNFRDIDTKQYF

size: NA
V: TRBV5-1
J: TRBJ1-2
D: NA
DNA: TGCGCCAGCAGCGCAAACAGCCCCCCCGGAGGAGGCTACACCTTC
CDR3: CASSANSPPGGGYTF

size: NA
V: TRBV30
J: TRBJ1-1
D: NA
DNA: TGTGCCTGGGCCCGAATGACTGAAGCTTTCTTT
CDR3: CAWARMTEAFF

size: NA
V: TRBV7-8
J: TRBJ2-3
D: NA
DNA: TGTGCCAGCAGCCCCTTTACCGGCACAGATACGCAGTATTTT
CDR3: CASSPFTGTDTQYF

size: NA
V: TRBV2
J: TRBJ2-3
D: NA
DNA: TGTGCCAGCAGTGAAGGGGGGCGCGGGAGAGGATTAGATACGCAGTATTTT
CDR3: CASSEGGRGRGLDTQYF

size: NA
V: TRBV5-1
J: TRBJ2-2
D: NA
DNA: TGCGCCAGCAGCTTGCGACCTCAGAAGGGGAACACCGGGGAGCTGTTTTTT
CDR3: CASSLRPQKGNTGELFF

size: NA
V: TRBV11-3
J: TRBJ2-2
D: NA
DNA: TGTGCCAGCAGCTCGGGGCCCGTCGGGGAGCTGTTTTTT
CDR3: CASSSGPVGELFF

size: few
V: TRBV30
J: TRBJ1-1
D: NA
DNA: TGTGCCTGGAGTGTGGGTCTCCCCGGGGCTGAAGCTTTCTTT
CDR3: CAWSVGLPGAEAFF

size: NA
V: TRBV6-1
J: TRBJ2-7
D: TRBD2
DNA: TGTGCCAGCAGTGAACTAGCGGGGTCATCCTACGAGCAGTACTTC
CDR3: CASSELAGSSYEQYF

size: once
V: TRBV28
J: TRBJ2-4
D: NA
DNA: TGTGCCAGCAGCCCTAACTTCTCAAGGAGGGGTCTAGCCAAAAACATTCAGTACTTC
CDR3: CASSPNFSRRGLAKNIQYF

size: NA
V: TRBV4-3
J: TRBJ2-2
D: NA
DNA: TGCGCCAGCAGCCAAGAGGGGGGTGACGGGGAGCTGTTTTTT
CDR3: CASSQEGGDGELFF

size: NA
V: TRBV7-2
J: TRBJ1-2
D: NA
DNA: TGTGCCAGCAGCTTAGGCAGGGTGGATGGCTACACCTTC
CDR3: CASSLGRVDGYTF

size: NA
V: TRBV7-8
J: TRBJ2-7
D: NA
DNA: TGTGCCAGCAGCGTAGCCGACCCCCGTAGCCGTTCCTACGAGCAGTACTTC
CDR3: CASSVADPRSRSYEQYF

size: NA
V: TRBV28
J: TRBJ1-2
D: TRBD1
DNA: TGTGCCAGCAGTTTAATAGGGGGCTATGATGGCTACACCTTC
CDR3: CASSLIGGYDGYTF

size: NA
V: TRBV28
J: TRBJ2-5
D: NA
DNA: TGTGCCAGCAGTTTGTGGACAGCAGGCTCAGAGACCCAGTACTTC
CDR3: CASSLWTAGSETQYF